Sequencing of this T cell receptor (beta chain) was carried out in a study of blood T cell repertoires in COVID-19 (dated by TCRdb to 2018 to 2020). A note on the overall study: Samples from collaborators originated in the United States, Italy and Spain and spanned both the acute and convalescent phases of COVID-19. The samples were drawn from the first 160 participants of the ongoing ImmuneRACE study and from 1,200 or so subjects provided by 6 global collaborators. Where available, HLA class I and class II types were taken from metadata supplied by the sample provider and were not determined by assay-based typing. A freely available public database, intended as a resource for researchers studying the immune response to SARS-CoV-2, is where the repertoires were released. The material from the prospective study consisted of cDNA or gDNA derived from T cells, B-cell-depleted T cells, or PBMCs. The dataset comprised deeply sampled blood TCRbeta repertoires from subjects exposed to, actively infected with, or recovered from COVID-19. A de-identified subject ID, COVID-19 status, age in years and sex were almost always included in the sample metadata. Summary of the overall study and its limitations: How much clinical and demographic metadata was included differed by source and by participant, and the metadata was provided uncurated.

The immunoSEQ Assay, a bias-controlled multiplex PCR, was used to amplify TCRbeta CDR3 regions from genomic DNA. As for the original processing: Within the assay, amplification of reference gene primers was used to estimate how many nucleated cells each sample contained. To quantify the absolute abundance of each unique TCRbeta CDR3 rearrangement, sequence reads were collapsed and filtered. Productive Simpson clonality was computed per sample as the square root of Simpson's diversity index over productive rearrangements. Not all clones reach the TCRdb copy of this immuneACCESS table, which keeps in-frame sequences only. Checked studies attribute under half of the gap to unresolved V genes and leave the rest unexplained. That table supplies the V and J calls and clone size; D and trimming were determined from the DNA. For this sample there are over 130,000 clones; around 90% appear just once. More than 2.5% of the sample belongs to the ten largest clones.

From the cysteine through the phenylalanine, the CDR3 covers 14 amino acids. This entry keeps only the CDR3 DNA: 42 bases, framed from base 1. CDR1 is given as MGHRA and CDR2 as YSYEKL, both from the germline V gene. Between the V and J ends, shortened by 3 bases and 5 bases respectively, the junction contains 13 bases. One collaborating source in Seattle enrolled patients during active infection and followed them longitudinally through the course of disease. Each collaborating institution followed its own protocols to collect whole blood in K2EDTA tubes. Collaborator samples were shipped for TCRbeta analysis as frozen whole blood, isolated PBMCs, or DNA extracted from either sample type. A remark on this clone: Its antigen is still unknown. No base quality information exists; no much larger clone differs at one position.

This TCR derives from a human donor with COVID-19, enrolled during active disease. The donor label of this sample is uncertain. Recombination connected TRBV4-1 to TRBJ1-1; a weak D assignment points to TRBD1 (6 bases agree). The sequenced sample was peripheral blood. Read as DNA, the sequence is TGCGCCAGCAGCCACCTGGACAGTCGGACTGAAGCTTTCTTT. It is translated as CASSHLDSRTEAFF.